These T cell receptor beta chains were read from a single sample in a study of cytomegalovirus exposure and HLA in healthy donors. Profiling relied on immunoSEQ multiplex PCR, and the TCRdb table lists in-frame clones only, not all of them. The sample has 50,000 or so clones, under 90% seen once; the top ten hold 2.5% to 3.5%. Sequencing input: PBMCs. The receptors shown here come from a woman aged 18-29 years in good health and CMV-seronegative. The CDR3 runs from the conserved cysteine through the conserved F or W. D genes are given only for firm matches. Only some rows state a clone size, as once, few, many or a class for expanded clones.

D gene | J gene | clone size | V gene | CDR3 DNA | CDR3 protein
- | TRBJ1-2 | few | TRBV2 | TGTGCCAGCAGTGAACCCCGAGGGGGCTACACCTTC | CASSEPRGGYTF
- | TRBJ1-2 | - | TRBV28 | TGTGCCAGCAGTTCTCACCTAATCGACAAACAGGGATCTAACTATGGCTACACCTTC | CASSSHLIDKQGSNYGYTF
- | TRBJ2-7 | - | TRBV9 | TGTGCCAGCAGCACCCGACTGAGCTCCTACGAGCAGTACTTC | CASSTRLSSYEQYF
TRBD1 | TRBJ1-2 | - | TRBV10-2 | TGCGCCAGCAGTCATGTACAGGGGCCGCTTGACTATGGCTACACCTTC | CASSHVQGPLDYGYTF
- | TRBJ1-2 | once | TRBV19 | TGTGCCAGTAGACCCTTGACAGGCTCTAACTATGGCTACACCTTC | CASRPLTGSNYGYTF
- | TRBJ2-3 | - | TRBV5-8 | TGTGCCAGCAGCTTGGGGGGTAGCGGAGCCACAGATACGCAGTATTTT | CASSLGGSGATDTQYF
TRBD2 | TRBJ2-1 | - | TRBV4-1 | TGCGCCAGCAGTTCGCCGGGACTAGCGGGAGGCGGTGAGCAGTTCTTC | CASSSPGLAGGGEQFF
- | TRBJ2-1 | - | TRBV30 | TGTGCCTGGAGTGTATCCAGATCCAATGAGCAGTTCTTC | CAWSVSRSNEQFF
- | TRBJ1-1 | few | TRBV29-1 | TGCAGCGTTGAAGATTTGTCCCCGTACAGCACTGAAGCTTTCTTT | CSVEDLSPYSTEAFF
TRBD1 | TRBJ1-5 | - | TRBV6-5 | TGTGCCAGCACCCGACAGGGATCCAATCAGCCCCAGCATTTT | CASTRQGSNQPQHF
- | TRBJ2-5 | - | TRBV10-1 | TGCGCCAGCAGCTCTGGGGCGGAAGAGACCCAGTACTTC | CASSSGAEETQYF
TRBD1 | TRBJ1-1 | - | TRBV27 | TGTGCCAGCAGTATCAGGACAGGCCTCGAAGCTTTCTTT | CASSIRTGLEAFF
- | TRBJ2-2 | - | TRBV6-4 | TGTGCCAGCAGTGACATCGCGACAGCATCCGGGGAGCTGTTTTTT | CASSDIATASGELFF
TRBD2 | TRBJ2-1 | - | TRBV4-1 | TGCGCCAGCAGCCAAGGTCGCGGGGGGGGCTACAATGAGCAGTTCTTC | CASSQGRGGGYNEQFF
TRBD1 | TRBJ2-2 | once | TRBV10-3 | TGTGCCATCGGACGACAGGGAATGAACGAAGCCGGGGAGCTGTTTTTT | CAIGRQGMNEAGELFF
- | TRBJ2-7 | - | TRBV2 | TGTGCCAGCAGAGCCGACAACTACGAGCAGTACTTC | CASRADNYEQYF
- | TRBJ2-1 | - | TRBV4-2 | TGTGCCAGCAGCCAAGCCCTGGGCCAGTTCTTC | CASSQALGQFF
TRBD1 | TRBJ2-7 | - | TRBV30 | TGTGCCTGGGAGGGGGGACAGGGGATTCCCGAGCAGTACTTC | CAWEGGQGIPEQYF
- | TRBJ2-7 | few | TRBV30 | TGTGCCTGGGGTGGGGGCGGCGACCTTGACTACGAGCAGTACTTC | CAWGGGGDLDYEQYF
TRBD2 | TRBJ2-3 | once | TRBV19 | TGTGCCAGTAGTTTCAGACTAGCGGGAGATCCCCCGGTGACAGATACGCAGTATTTT | CASSFRLAGDPPVTDTQYF
TRBD1 | TRBJ1-4 | - | TRBV5-1 | TGCGCCAGCAGCTTGGCTCCCGGGACAGAAAATGAAAAACTGTTTTTT | CASSLAPGTENEKLFF
TRBD1 | TRBJ2-7 | - | TRBV6-5 | TGTGCCAGCAGTCCCGGGACAGGTACCCATGTAGCTTTC | CASSPGTGTHVAF
TRBD2 | TRBJ2-1 | - | TRBV7-9 | TGTGCCAGCAGCCCCCGTAGCGGGGACTTCTACAATGAGCAGTTCTTC | CASSPRSGDFYNEQFF
TRBD2 | TRBJ2-2 | - | TRBV5-4 | TGTGCCAGCAGCTGGGGACTAGCGGGAGGGCCGGGAACCGAGGAGCTGTTTTTT | CASSWGLAGGPGTEELFF
- | TRBJ1-4 | - | TRBV28 | TGTGCCAGCAGTTTAATACAGGGAGCGGCTAATGAAAAACTGTTTTTT | CASSLIQGAANEKLFF
- | TRBJ2-6 | - | TRBV18 | TGTGCCAGCGCCGAAGGGGGTACCAACGGCCTGACTTTC | CASAEGGTNGLTF
TRBD1 | TRBJ1-5 | - | TRBV5-4 | TGTGCCTGGTTCAGTTCGGACAGGGACTATCTAAATCAGCCCCAGCATTTT | CAWFSSDRDYLNQPQHF
TRBD1 | TRBJ1-1 | - | TRBV9 | TGTGCCAGCAGCCCGCGACAGGGTACGGGCACTGAAGCTTTCTTT | CASSPRQGTGTEAFF
TRBD1 | TRBJ1-1 | - | TRBV27 | TGTGCCAGCAGTTTAGACAGGGACACTGAAGCTTTCTTT | CASSLDRDTEAFF
- | TRBJ2-7 | - | TRBV6-1 | TGTGCCAGCAGTGAAGCGCTAGGGGTGGCCTACGAGCAGTACTTC | CASSEALGVAYEQYF
- | TRBJ1-1 | - | TRBV27 | TGTGCCAGCAGTCGGGTACAGGGCATTGAAGGCACTGAAGCTTTCTTT | CASSRVQGIEGTEAFF
- | TRBJ1-5 | - | TRBV21-1 | TGTGCCAGCAGCAAACTGTCAGGGGGCGGTCAGCCCCAGCATTTT | CASSKLSGGGQPQHF
TRBD1 | TRBJ1-3 | - | TRBV30 | TGTGCCTGGGGATCGGGACAGGGTAACACCATATATTTT | CAWGSGQGNTIYF
- | TRBJ1-1 | - | TRBV7-2 | TGTGCCAGCAGCTTGTCCACAGGCAACACTGAAGCTTTCTTT | CASSLSTGNTEAFF
- | TRBJ2-6 | - | TRBV29-1 | TGCAGCGTTGATGGCTCTGGGGCCAACGGCCTGACTTTC | CSVDGSGANGLTF
TRBD2 | TRBJ2-7 | few | TRBV18 | TGTGCCAGCTCACCCTCTGGGACTAGCGGGAGCAACGAGCAGTACTTC | CASSPSGTSGSNEQYF
- | TRBJ2-7 | few | TRBV28 | TGTGCCAGCAGTTTTGGGGGCCGGAGGTACGAGCAGTACTTC | CASSFGGRRYEQYF
- | TRBJ1-2 | - | TRBV4-2 | TGTGCCAGCAGCCAAGATCTTGTGCAGCACAGGGGCTACACCTTC | CASSQDLVQHRGYTF
TRBD2 | TRBJ2-3 | few | TRBV9 | TGTGCCAGCAGCGCTACTAGCGGGATTGGGGATACGCAGTATTTT | CASSATSGIGDTQYF
- | TRBJ1-3 | - | TRBV28 | TGTGCCAGCACCTACGGGGGAGGGTTAGGAAACACCATATATTTT | CASTYGGGLGNTIYF
- | TRBJ2-6 | - | TRBV28 | TGTGCCAGCAGTAACAGAGTCTCTGGGGCCAACGGCCTGACTTTC | CASSNRVSGANGLTF
- | TRBJ2-1 | - | TRBV27 | TGTGCCAGCAGTTCCTTGTACAATGAGCAGTTCTTC | CASSSLYNEQFF
- | TRBJ1-2 | - | TRBV19 | TGTGCCAGTGTGGGGCTAGCTAACTATGGCTACACCTTC | CASVGLANYGYTF
- | TRBJ1-2 | - | TRBV28 | TGTGCCAGCAGTTTTGAATCGGGACATGCGAAGGGCTACACCTTC | CASSFESGHAKGYTF
- | TRBJ2-2 | - | TRBV5-1 | TGCGCCAGCAGCTTGGGGACAGTGAACACCGGGGAGCTGTTTTTT | CASSLGTVNTGELFF
- | TRBJ1-2 | - | TRBV27 | TGTGCCAGCAGTCTCGGACAGACCTATGGCTACACCTTC | CASSLGQTYGYTF